Presented here are 17 T cell receptor beta chains from one specimen sequenced in a study of shared clonotypes between healthy human individuals. Profiled with immunoSEQ multiplex PCR; TCRdb holds only in-frame clones, not every one. The repertoire includes nearly 1,000,000 clones, about 80% of them detected once, and about 1.5% sits in the top ten. The sequenced sample was memory CD4+ T cells sorted from blood. Subset in this sample: CD45RA-negative fraction. These receptors were taken from a man aged 18 to 29 in good health.

This sequence joins TRBV5-1 and TRBJ2-3; no clear D. This CDR3 has 14 residues. Germline V gene lookup returns CDR1 SGHRS and CDR2 YFSETQ. V lost 0 bases and J 3 bases, leaving 8 bases between the germline ends. The CDR3 bases are TGCGCCAGCAGCTTGGCCAGTGGGACAGATACGCAGTATTTT. Amino acid sequence: CASSLASGTDTQYF.

The V gene is TRBV2, the J gene TRBJ1-2, with unresolved D. Germline V gene data show CDR1 as SNHLY and CDR2 as FYNNEI. Deletions cut 3 bases from V and 8 bases from J, with 7 bases between. The CDR3 length is 11 residues. The CDR3 spells CASSDKAGYTF. The DNA for the CDR3 is TGTGCCAGCAGTGATAAGGCCGGCTACACCTTC.

The table lists this clone with many counts. This rearrangement joins TRBV4-1 to TRBJ2-7; no clear D gene. Germline assignment: CDR1 MGHRA and CDR2 YSYEKL. V was clipped by 2 bases and J by 3 bases, with 11 bases between them. The CDR3 extends over 14 amino acids. The CDR3 loop reads CASSQQQYNYEQYF. The CDR3 DNA sequence: TGCGCCAGCAGCCAACAACAGTATAACTACGAGCAGTACTTC.

This chain links TRBV2 with TRBJ2-1, with 9 bases aligning to TRBD2. CDR3 length equals 14 residues. The trim removed 10 bases at V and 10 bases at J, leaving 14 bases unmatched. Germline CDR1 reads SNHLY; CDR2 reads FYNNEI. As DNA, the CDR3 is TGTGCCACCCGCCGAGCTAGCGGGACATGGGAGCAGTTCTTC. Translated, it gives CATRRASGTWEQFF.

V gene TRBV27 combines with J gene TRBJ2-7, with D possibly matching TRBD1 (6 bases). V shed 2 bases and J shed 4 bases, with 18 bases lying between them. This CDR3 comprises 16 residues. Per the germline V gene, CDR1 is MNHEY and CDR2 is SMNVEV (reference sequence). The CDR3 nucleotides read TGTGCCAGCAGTTTAAAGAGGGCAGGGGCAGGTTACGAGCAGTACTTC. Protein: CASSLKRAGAGYEQYF.

In its sample, this clone was seen once. The chain has TRBV19 and TRBJ2-1; 9 bases are shared with TRBD1. Losses at the gene ends were 4 bases for V and 5 bases for J; bases not matched to a gene: 6. Germline CDR1 reads LNHDA; CDR2 reads SQIVND (reference sequence). The CDR3 is 15 residues long. The CDR3 DNA is TGTGCCAGTAGTACCCGGGACAGGGCGGACAATGAGCAGTTCTTC. Translated: CASSTRDRADNEQFF.

The genes are TRBV4-2 and TRBJ1-3; D gene uncertain. The germline V gene has CDR1 LGHNA and CDR2 YNFKEQ. Trimming removed 4 bases at V and 1 base at J, with 8 bases between. This CDR3 spans 14 amino acids. CDR3 nucleotide sequence: TGTGCCAGCAGCCGGACGGTGTCTGGAAACACCATATATTTT. It encodes CASSRTVSGNTIYF.

At least ten counts were recorded for this clone. This chain joins TRBV7-9 and TRBJ2-5; D is undetermined. This CDR3 comprises 11 residues. Germline V gives CDR1 SEHNR, CDR2 FQNEAQ (reference sequence). Trimming took off 8 bases at V and 5 bases at J, with 9 bases between the two ends. As DNA, the CDR3 is TGTGCCAGCGGCTATATGGAGACCCAGTACTTC. Translated: CASGYMETQYF.

Comment on this clone: The identical CDR3 is also encoded by other nucleotide sequences in the sample. This chain joins TRBV4-3 and TRBJ1-5; D is unresolved. Trimming pared 0 bases from V and 6 bases from J, leaving 6 bases between. Germline lookup yields CDR1 LGHNA and CDR2 YSLEER. This CDR3 has 13 residues. The DNA for the CDR3 is TGCGCCAGCAGCCAAGATCGGGGTCAGCCCCAGCATTTT. This codes for CASSQDRGQPQHF.

The J gene is TRBJ1-6, the V gene TRBV6-5, with unresolved D. Looked up from germline, CDR1 is MNHEY and CDR2 is SVGAGI. V lost 6 bases and J 4 bases, leaving 10 bases between the germline ends. The CDR3 loop spans 14 amino acids. CDR3 nucleotides: TGTGCCAGCAGAGCGCAAGGATATAATTCACCCCTCCACTTT. Amino acids: CASRAQGYNSPLHF.

Written as DNA, the CDR3 is TGTGCCAGCAGCTTAATAGGGCTGGACAAAAACATTCAGTACTTC. The encoded protein is CASSLIGLDKNIQYF. The rearrangement uses TRBV7-9 and TRBJ2-4, with no clear D. The CDR3 length is 15 residues. The germline V gene encodes CDR1 SEHNR and CDR2 FQNEAQ (reference sequence). V was pared by 2 bases and J by 3 bases, with 11 bases between.

This clone was seen once. This sequence joins TRBV30 and TRBJ1-1; 8 bases line up with TRBD1. Germline CDR1 and CDR2: GTSNPN and SVGIG (reference sequence). This CDR3 is 16 amino acids long. The J segment lost 3 bases and the V segment lost 8 bases, leaving 17 bases of the junction unmatched. In nucleotides, the CDR3 is TGTGCCGGAGCTCCCCCCGGGACAGGAAGGGACACTGAAGCTTTCTTT. Protein: CAGAPPGTGRDTEAFF.

The gene calls are TRBV10-3 and TRBJ1-5, with TRBD1 as a possible D gene (5 bases). CDR1 and CDR2 (germline): ENHRY, SYGVKD. Trimming pared 0 bases from V and 4 bases from J, leaving 7 bases between. The CDR3 is 14 amino acids. The CDR3 DNA reads TGTGCCATCAGTGAGTCGAAGGGGAATCAGCCCCAGCATTTT. It codes for CAISESKGNQPQHF.

The chain combines TRBV5-6 with TRBJ2-3; D not certain. Germline V gene sequence: CDR1 SGHDT, CDR2 YYEEEE. This CDR3 region has 12 residues. V was cut by 4 bases and J by 2 bases, with 5 bases left in between. The CDR3, as DNA: TGTGCCAGCAGCCCTACCACAGATACGCAGTATTTT. Protein sequence: CASSPTTDTQYF.

The chain joins TRBV25-1 to TRBJ1-4; D is unclear. V gave up 6 bases and J gave up 5 bases, with 4 bases separating them. The germline gives CDR1 MGHDK, CDR2 SYGVNS. There are 11 residues in the CDR3. This CDR3 is CASRLNEKLFF. Here the CDR3 DNA reads TGTGCCAGCAGACTCAATGAAAAACTGTTTTTT.

The chain is built from TRBV27 and TRBJ2-5; D might be TRBD1 or TRBD2, each matching 6 bases. Per germline, CDR1 MNHEY and CDR2 SMNVEV (reference sequence). The V and J ends lost 3 bases and 4 bases respectively, with 12 bases between them. The CDR3 is 14 residues long. The CDR3: CASSFVRGGETQYF. As DNA, the CDR3 is TGTGCCAGCAGTTTTGTCAGGGGAGGAGAGACCCAGTACTTC.

This rearrangement joins TRBV2 to TRBJ2-7, with 12 bases identical to TRBD1. Germline CDR1 is SNHLY and CDR2 is FYNNEI. This CDR3 spans 15 amino acids. J gave up 9 bases and V 5 bases, and 11 bases lay outside the gene matches. DNA for the CDR3: TGTGCCAGCAGTCAACCGGGACAGGGGGCGCCGAGGCAGTACTTC. Its protein product is CASSQPGQGAPRQYF.